Given below is one T cell receptor beta chain in context. RNA transcripts provided the source from which TCR beta CDR3 regions were amplified. HTBI primers were employed in a first-round RT-PCR of the TCR CDR3. MiXCR, run by TCRdb on the multiplex PCR reads, gives a single entry per CDR3 protein. The sample lists around 290,000 distinct CDR3 sequences, roughly 15% occurring once. The source of the sample is a study of T cells in Graves' hyperthyroidism and ophthalmopathy. Overall study context: Peripheral blood samples were taken at initial diagnosis, prior to any treatment.

Hyperthyroidism, newly diagnosed and lasting under 2 months, affected patients aged 18 to 65. The blood was taken when hyperthyroidism was first diagnosed, before any ophthalmopathy symptoms showed up. Each 10 ml fresh peripheral blood draw supplied the PBMCs. The CDR3 has 15 residues. V was trimmed by 5 bases and J by 4 bases, leaving 15 bases between them. Germline loops: CDR1 SGHTA, CDR2 FQGNSA. V usage is TRBV7-2 and J usage is TRBJ2-1, with D uncertain. The sequence was collected from a woman in her twenties or thirties with Graves' hyperthyroidism that later progressed to Graves' ophthalmopathy. The sample comprised blood. The CDR3 protein is CASSPSNRPYNEQFF. The DNA for the CDR3 is TGTGCCAGCAGCCCAAGCAACCGACCGTACAATGAGCAGTTCTTC.